These 2 T cell receptor beta chains came from one sample sequenced in a study of control samples from healthy donors and cancer patients. Sequenced by immunoSEQ multiplex PCR; TCRdb stores in-frame clones only, minus some. This sample has some 120,000 clones, with 85% to 95% found just once. The sequenced sample consisted of blood. These receptors were taken from a man under 40 in good health.

The rearrangement links TRBV24-1 to TRBJ2-2; D gene ambiguous. CDR3 length: 16 residues. Germline assignment: CDR1 KGHDR and CDR2 SFDVKD. Trimming took off 2 bases at V and 3 bases at J, with 12 bases between the two ends. DNA for the CDR3: TGTGCCACCAGTGATTCGTGGGGTACCCACACCGGGGAGCTGTTTTTT. Its protein product is CATSDSWGTHTGELFF.

The V call is TRBV12-5, the J call TRBJ2-7, with D perhaps matching TRBD1 (7 bases). Germline CDR1 reads LGHNT; CDR2 reads FRNRAP. V shed 5 bases and J shed 2 bases, with 16 bases lying between them. This CDR3 contains 15 residues. The CDR3 DNA reads as TGTGCTAGTGGTGACGCAGGGGGGAACCCCTACGAGCAGTACTTC. This codes for CASGDAGGNPYEQYF.